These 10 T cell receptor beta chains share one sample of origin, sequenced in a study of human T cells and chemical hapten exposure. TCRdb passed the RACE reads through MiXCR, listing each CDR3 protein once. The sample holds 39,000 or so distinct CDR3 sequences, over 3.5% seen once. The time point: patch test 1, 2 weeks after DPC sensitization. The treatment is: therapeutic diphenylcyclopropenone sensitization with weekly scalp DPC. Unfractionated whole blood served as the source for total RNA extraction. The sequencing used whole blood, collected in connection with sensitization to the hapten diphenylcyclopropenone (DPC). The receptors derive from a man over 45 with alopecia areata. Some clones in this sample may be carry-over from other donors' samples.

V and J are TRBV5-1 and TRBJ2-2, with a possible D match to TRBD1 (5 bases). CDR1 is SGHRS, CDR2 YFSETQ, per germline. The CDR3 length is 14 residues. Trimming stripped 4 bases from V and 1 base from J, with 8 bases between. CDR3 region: CASSLGQNTGELFF. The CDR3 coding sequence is TGCGCCAGCAGCCTCGGACAGAACACCGGGGAGCTGTTTTTT.

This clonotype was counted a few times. CDR3 DNA: TGTGCCAGCAGGGGATGGCAGGGCAGGAACACTGAAGCTTTCTTT. It encodes CASRGWQGRNTEAFF. The chain couples TRBV11-2 to TRBJ1-1, with D possibly TRBD1 on 5 matching bases. Germline assignment: CDR1 SGHAT and CDR2 FQNNGV. The CDR3 runs to 15 residues. Trimming left V 6 bases short and J 1 base short, with 15 bases between.

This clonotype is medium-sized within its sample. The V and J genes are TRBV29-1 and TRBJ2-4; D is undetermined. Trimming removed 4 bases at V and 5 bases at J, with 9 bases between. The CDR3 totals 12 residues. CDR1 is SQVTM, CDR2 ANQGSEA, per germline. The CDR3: CSVGVGQNIQYF. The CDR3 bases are TGCAGCGTTGGAGTCGGTCAAAACATTCAGTACTTC.

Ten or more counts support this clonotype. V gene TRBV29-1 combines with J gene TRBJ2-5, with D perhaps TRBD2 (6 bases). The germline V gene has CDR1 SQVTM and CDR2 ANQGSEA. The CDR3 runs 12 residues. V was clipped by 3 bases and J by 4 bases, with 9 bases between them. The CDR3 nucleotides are TGCAGCGTTGAGGGGGGAGGAGAGACCCAGTACTTC. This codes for CSVEGGGETQYF.

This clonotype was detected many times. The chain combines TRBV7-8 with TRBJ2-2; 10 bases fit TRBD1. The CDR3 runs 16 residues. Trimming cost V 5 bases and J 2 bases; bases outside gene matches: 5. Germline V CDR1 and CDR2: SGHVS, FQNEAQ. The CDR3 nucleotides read TGTGCCAGCAGCCCCCGACAGGGGGCCAACACCGGGGAGCTGTTTTTT. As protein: CASSPRQGANTGELFF.

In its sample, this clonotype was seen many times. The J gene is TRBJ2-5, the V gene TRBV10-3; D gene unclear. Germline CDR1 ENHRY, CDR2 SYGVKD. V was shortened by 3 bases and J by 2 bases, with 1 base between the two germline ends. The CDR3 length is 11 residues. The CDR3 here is CAISEQETQYF. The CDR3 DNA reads TGTGCCATCAGTGAACAAGAGACCCAGTACTTC.

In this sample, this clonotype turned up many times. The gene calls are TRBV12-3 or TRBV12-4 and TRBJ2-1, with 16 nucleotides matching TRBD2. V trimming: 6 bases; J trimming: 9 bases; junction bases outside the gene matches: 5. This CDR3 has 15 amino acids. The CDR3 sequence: CASRKGLAGGSEQFF. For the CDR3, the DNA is TGTGCCAGCAGAAAGGGACTAGCGGGAGGGAGTGAGCAGTTCTTC.

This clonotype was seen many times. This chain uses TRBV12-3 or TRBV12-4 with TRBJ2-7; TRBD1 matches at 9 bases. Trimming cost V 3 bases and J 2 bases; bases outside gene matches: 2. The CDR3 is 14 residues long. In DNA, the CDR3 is TGTGCCAGCAGTTTGTACAGGGGGCCCTACGAGCAGTACTTC. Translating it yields CASSLYRGPYEQYF.

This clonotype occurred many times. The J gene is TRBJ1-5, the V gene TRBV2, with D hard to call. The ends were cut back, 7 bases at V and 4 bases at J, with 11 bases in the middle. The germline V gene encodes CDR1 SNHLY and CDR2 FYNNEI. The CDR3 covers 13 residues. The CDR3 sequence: CASTRIGNQPQHF. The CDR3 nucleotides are TGTGCCAGCACGCGGATAGGAAATCAGCCCCAGCATTTT.

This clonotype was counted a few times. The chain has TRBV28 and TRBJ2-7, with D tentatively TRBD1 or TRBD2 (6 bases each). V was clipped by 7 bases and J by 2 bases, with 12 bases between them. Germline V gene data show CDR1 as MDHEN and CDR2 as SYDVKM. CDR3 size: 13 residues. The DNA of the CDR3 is TGTGCCAGCAACCCGGGGGCCACCTACGAGCAGTACTTC. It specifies CASNPGATYEQYF.